The next 14 T cell receptor beta chains were all read from a single sample in a study of blood T cell repertoires in COVID-19. Sequenced by immunoSEQ multiplex PCR; TCRdb stores in-frame clones only, minus some. The table lists 310,000 or so clones, approximately 85% of them singletons. Input material: peripheral blood. The source of these receptors is a woman aged 45-65 years with acute or convalescent COVID-19.

The chain couples TRBV28 to TRBJ1-2; no clear D gene. Looked up from germline, CDR1 is MDHEN and CDR2 is SYDVKM. Trimming pared 2 bases from V and 8 bases from J, leaving 21 bases between. The CDR3 covers 16 residues. For the CDR3, the DNA is TGTGCCAGCAGTTTAACGTTGGGCAGCCCGTCGGGGGGCTACACCTTC. As protein: CASSLTLGSPSGGYTF.

This chain uses TRBV5-1 with TRBJ1-2; 8 bases align to TRBD1. Germline CDR1 SGHRS, CDR2 YFSETQ. V was clipped by 4 bases and J by 8 bases; unmatched bases: 16. The CDR3 has 16 amino acids. Here the CDR3 DNA reads TGCGCCAGCAGCCTCCGACAGGGGAACAACCTATACGGCTACACCTTC. Protein sequence: CASSLRQGNNLYGYTF.

V usage is TRBV4-1 and J usage is TRBJ2-1, with 7 bases aligning to TRBD1. V shed 6 bases and J 6 bases; nucleotides not matched to a gene: 5. Germline CDR1 reads MGHRA; CDR2 reads YSYEKL. This CDR3 spans 13 amino acids. The CDR3 here is CASRKQGRNEQFF. The CDR3 nucleotides read TGCGCCAGCAGAAAACAGGGGCGCAATGAGCAGTTCTTC.

This clone was detected once. This rearrangement joins TRBV5-4 to TRBJ2-2; 12 bases line up with TRBD1. This CDR3 has 15 residues. Germline CDR1 reads SGHNT; CDR2 reads YYREEE (reference sequence). The V gene end was trimmed by 5 bases and the J gene end by 6 bases; junction bases not matched to a gene: 5. The CDR3 coding sequence is TGTGCCAGCAGTTCCGGGACAGGGGGCCCCGGGGAGCTGTTTTTT. It encodes CASSSGTGGPGELFF.

The chain links TRBV6-1 to TRBJ1-6; D uncertain. The germline V gene encodes CDR1 MNHNS and CDR2 SASEGT. The ends were cut back, 2 bases at V and 0 bases at J, with 8 bases in the middle. The CDR3 runs to 16 residues. The CDR3 here is CASSELPSSYNSPLHF. The CDR3 DNA sequence: TGTGCCAGCAGTGAACTCCCGAGCTCCTATAATTCACCCCTCCACTTT.

This rearrangement joins TRBV19 to TRBJ2-7, with 9 bases that match TRBD1. The V segment lost 4 bases and the J segment 3 bases; nucleotides outside the gene matches: 4. Germline V gene data show CDR1 as LNHDA and CDR2 as SQIVND (reference sequence). CDR3 length: 14 amino acids. The CDR3 nucleotides read TGTGCCAGTAGTACCACGACAGGGGGCTACGAGCAGTACTTC. Translating gives CASSTTTGGYEQYF.

The rearrangement joins TRBV5-6 to TRBJ1-1; D gene unclear. With 4 bases removed from V and 3 bases from J, the gap between germline ends came to 13 bases. Germline V gene sequence: CDR1 SGHDT, CDR2 YYEEEE. This CDR3 comprises 14 residues. The CDR3 region is CASSRVQRDTEAFF. The CDR3, as DNA: TGTGCCAGCAGCCGAGTCCAGAGGGACACTGAAGCTTTCTTT.

The chain has TRBV5-1 and TRBJ2-3, with TRBD1 matching over 9 bases. After removal of 4 bases from V and 6 bases from J, the junction contained 9 bases not matched to a gene. Germline-derived CDR1 and CDR2 are SGHRS and YFSETQ. The CDR3 covers 15 residues. DNA for the CDR3: TGCGCCAGCAGCAGACAGGGGGGACCCCAGGATACGCAGTATTTT. Translation: CASSRQGGPQDTQYF.

For the CDR3, the DNA is TGTGCCAGCAGCCCGCCGGCTAGCGGGTACAATGAGCAGTTCTTC. Amino acid sequence: CASSPPASGYNEQFF. J is TRBJ2-1 and V is TRBV7-9; 8 nucleotides match TRBD2. The ends lost 5 bases at V and 4 bases at J; junction bases unmatched: 7. This CDR3 region has 15 residues. CDR1 and CDR2 (germline): SEHNR, FQNEAQ (reference sequence). The variable domain in full, with the rest retrieved from reference TRBV7-9 and TRBJ2-1, is DTGVSQNPRHKITKRGQNVTFRCDPISEHNRLYWYRQTLGQGPEFLTYFQNEAQLEKSRLLSDRFSAERPKGSFSTLEIQRTEQGDSAMYLCASSPPASGYNEQFFGPGTRLTVL.

The gene calls are TRBV15 and TRBJ1-4, with D tentatively TRBD1 (5 bases). Germline lookup yields CDR1 LNHNV and CDR2 YYDKDF (reference sequence). Trimming removed 5 bases from V and 7 bases from J, with 11 bases in between. CDR3 length equals 13 residues. Written as DNA, the CDR3 is TGTGCCACCAGCCACCCGGGGGGTGAAAAACTGTTTTTT. Its protein product is CATSHPGGEKLFF.

The chain uses TRBV9 and TRBJ2-7; a weak D match, TRBD2 (5 bases). The CDR3 is 17 residues long. Germline V gives CDR1 SGDLS, CDR2 YYNGEE. With 4 bases removed from V and 6 bases from J, the gap between germline ends came to 26 bases. CDR3 protein: CASSTRTSLHRYCEQYF. The CDR3 DNA reads as TGTGCCAGCAGCACCCGAACTAGTTTACACCGGTATTGCGAGCAGTACTTC.

The chain carries TRBV5-1 and TRBJ2-6; 9 nucleotides agree with TRBD1. The trim removed 5 bases at V and 2 bases at J, leaving 5 bases unmatched. CDR1 is SGHRS and CDR2 is YFSETQ in the germline V gene. The CDR3 totals 16 residues. The CDR3 DNA sequence: TGCGCCAGCAGACTACAGGGGGCGGCTGGGGCCAACGTCCTGACTTTC. Encoded protein: CASRLQGAAGANVLTF.

CDR3 bases: TGTGCCAGCAGTGCTCGGAGTCCGGGAACGAATTCACCCCTCCACTTT. It translates to CASSARSPGTNSPLHF. V is TRBV2 and J is TRBJ1-6; D is unclear. This CDR3 is built from 16 residues. Germline V gene sequence: CDR1 SNHLY, CDR2 FYNNEI. Trimming took 4 bases from V and 7 from J, leaving 17 bases between them.

This chain joins TRBV6-2 or TRBV6-3 and TRBJ2-1, with TRBD2 matching over 9 bases. With 6 bases clipped from V and 11 bases from J, the junction kept 11 bases outside the gene matches. This CDR3 comprises 14 residues. Germline V CDR1 and CDR2: MNHEY, SVGEGT. In DNA, the CDR3 is TGTGCCAGCAGCTATCCTTCTAGCGGGATTAAGCAGTTCTTC. Translated, it gives CASSYPSSGIKQFF.